This note documents a single T cell receptor beta chain sequence. The data are from a study of blood T cell repertoires in COVID-19. Study at large: T cells, B-cell-depleted T cells, or PBMCs supplied cDNA or gDNA.

Produced via immunoSEQ multiplex PCR; TCRdb's table is partial and in-frame only. The repertoire has 200,000 to 250,000 clones, 83% of them found once; the top ten carry approximately 4.8%. CDR1 is MGHRA, CDR2 YSYEKL, per germline. This CDR3 is built from 14 residues. The V and J ends lost 4 bases and 7 bases respectively, with 16 bases between them. The specimen sequenced was PBMCs or T cells enriched from blood (not recorded which). J is TRBJ1-1 and V is TRBV4-1, with a weak D call TRBD1 (6 bases). This receptor was obtained from a woman in her fifties or sixties who had been exposed to COVID-19. In nucleotides, the CDR3 is TGCGCCAGCAGCCGATCTCAGGGGCTAGGTGAAGCTTTCTTT. Translating gives CASSRSQGLGEAFF.